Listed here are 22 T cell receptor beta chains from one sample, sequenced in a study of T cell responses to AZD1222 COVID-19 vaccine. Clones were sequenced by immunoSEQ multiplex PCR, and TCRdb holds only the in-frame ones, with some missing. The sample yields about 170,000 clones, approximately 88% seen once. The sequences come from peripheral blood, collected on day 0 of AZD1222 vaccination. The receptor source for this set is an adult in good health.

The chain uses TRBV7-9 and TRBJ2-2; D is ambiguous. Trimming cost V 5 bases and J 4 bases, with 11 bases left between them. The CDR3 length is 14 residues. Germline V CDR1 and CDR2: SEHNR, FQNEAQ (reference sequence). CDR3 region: CASSPPPGTGELFF. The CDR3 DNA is TGTGCCAGCAGCCCGCCGCCCGGCACCGGGGAGCTGTTTTTT.

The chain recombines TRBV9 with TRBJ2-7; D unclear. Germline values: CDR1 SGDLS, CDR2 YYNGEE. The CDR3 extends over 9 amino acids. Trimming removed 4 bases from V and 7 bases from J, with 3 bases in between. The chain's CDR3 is CASSPEQYF. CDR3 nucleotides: TGTGCCAGCAGCCCTGAGCAGTACTTC.

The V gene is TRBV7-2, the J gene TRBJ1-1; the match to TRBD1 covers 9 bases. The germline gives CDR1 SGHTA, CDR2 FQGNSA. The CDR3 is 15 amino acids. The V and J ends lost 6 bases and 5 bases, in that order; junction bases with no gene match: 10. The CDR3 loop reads CASSPQGAGKTEAFF. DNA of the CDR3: TGTGCCAGCAGTCCACAGGGGGCGGGGAAGACTGAAGCTTTCTTT.

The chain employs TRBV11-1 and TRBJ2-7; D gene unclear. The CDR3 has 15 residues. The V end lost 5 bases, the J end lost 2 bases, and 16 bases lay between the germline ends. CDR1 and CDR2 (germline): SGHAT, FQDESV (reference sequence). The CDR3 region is CASSLLGGQPYEQYF. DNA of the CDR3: TGTGCCAGCAGCCTCCTTGGTGGCCAGCCCTACGAGCAGTACTTC.

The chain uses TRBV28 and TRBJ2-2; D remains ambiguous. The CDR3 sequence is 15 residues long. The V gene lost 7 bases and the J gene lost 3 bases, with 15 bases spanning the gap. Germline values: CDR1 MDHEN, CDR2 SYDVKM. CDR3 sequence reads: CASTHPLGDTGELFF. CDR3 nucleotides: TGTGCCAGCACCCACCCCTTGGGTGACACCGGGGAGCTGTTTTTT.

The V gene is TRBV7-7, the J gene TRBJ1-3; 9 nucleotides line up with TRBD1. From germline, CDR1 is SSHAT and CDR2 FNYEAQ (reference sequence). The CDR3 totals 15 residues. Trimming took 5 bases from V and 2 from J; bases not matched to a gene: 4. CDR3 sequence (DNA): TGTGCCAGCAGCCCCGGACAGGGGACTGGAAACACCATATATTTT. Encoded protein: CASSPGQGTGNTIYF. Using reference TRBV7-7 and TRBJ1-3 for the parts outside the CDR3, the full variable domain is GAGVSQSPRYKVTKRGQDVTLRCDPISSHATLYWYQQALGQGPEFLTYFNYEAQPDKSGLPSDRFSAERPEGSISTLTIQRTEQRDSAMYRCASSPGQGTGNTIYFGEGSWLTVV.

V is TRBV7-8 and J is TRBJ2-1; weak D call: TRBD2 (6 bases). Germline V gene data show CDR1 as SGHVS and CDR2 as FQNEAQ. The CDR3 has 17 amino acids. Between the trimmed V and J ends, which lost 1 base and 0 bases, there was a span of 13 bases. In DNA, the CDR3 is TGTGCCAGCAGCTTAGGCTATAGCGGAAGCTCCTACAATGAGCAGTTCTTC. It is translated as CASSLGYSGSSYNEQFF.

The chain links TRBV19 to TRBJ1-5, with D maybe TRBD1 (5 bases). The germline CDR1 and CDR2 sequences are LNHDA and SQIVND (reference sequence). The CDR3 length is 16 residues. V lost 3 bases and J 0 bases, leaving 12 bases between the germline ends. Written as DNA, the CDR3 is TGTGCCAGTAGTATCAGGGCAGAGAGTAGCAATCAGCCCCAGCATTTT. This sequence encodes CASSIRAESSNQPQHF.

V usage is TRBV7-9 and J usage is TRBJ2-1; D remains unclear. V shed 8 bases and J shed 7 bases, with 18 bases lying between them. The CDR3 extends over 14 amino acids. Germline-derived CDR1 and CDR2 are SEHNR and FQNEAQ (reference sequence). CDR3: CASFLAGRDNEQFF. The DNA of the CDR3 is TGTGCCAGCTTTTTAGCCGGCCGAGATAATGAGCAGTTCTTC.

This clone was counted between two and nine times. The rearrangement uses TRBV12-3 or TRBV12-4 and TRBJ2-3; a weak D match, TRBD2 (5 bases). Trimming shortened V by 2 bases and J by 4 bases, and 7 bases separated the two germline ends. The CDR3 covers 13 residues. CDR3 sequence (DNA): TGTGCCAGCAGTTTAATCGGGGCAGATACGCAGTATTTT. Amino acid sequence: CASSLIGADTQYF.

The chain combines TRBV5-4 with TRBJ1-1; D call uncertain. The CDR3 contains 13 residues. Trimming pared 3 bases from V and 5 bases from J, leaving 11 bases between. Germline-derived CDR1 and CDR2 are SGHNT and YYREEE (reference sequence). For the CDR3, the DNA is TGTGCCAGCAGCTCCGACACTGGAACTGAAGCTTTCTTT. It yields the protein CASSSDTGTEAFF.

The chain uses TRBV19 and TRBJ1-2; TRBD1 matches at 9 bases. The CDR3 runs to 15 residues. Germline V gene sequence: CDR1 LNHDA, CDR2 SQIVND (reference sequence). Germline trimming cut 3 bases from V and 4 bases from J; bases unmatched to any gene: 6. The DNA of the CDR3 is TGTGCCAGTAGTATGGGACAGGGAGGAGGCTATGGCTACACCTTC. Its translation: CASSMGQGGGYGYTF.

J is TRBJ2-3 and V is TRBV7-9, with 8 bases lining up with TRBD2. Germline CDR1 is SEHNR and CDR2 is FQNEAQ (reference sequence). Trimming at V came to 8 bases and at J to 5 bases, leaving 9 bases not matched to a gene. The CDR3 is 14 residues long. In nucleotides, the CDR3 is TGTGCCAGCCGGGAACTAGCGGTCGGAGATACGCAGTATTTT. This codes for CASRELAVGDTQYF. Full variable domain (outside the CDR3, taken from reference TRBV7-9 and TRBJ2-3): DTGVSQNPRHKITKRGQNVTFRCDPISEHNRLYWYRQTLGQGPEFLTYFQNEAQLEKSRLLSDRFSAERPKGSFSTLEIQRTEQGDSAMYLCASRELAVGDTQYFGPGTRLTVL.

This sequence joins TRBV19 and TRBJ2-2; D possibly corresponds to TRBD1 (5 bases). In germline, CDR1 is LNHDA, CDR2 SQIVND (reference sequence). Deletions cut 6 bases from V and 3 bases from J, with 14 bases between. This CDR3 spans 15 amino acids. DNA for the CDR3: TGTGCCAGTAGAAAGCGACAGACCGACACCGGGGAGCTGTTTTTT. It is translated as CASRKRQTDTGELFF. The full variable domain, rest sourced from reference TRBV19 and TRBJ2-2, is DGGITQSPKYLFRKEGQNVTLSCEQNLNHDAMYWYRQDPGQGLRLIYYSQIVNDFQKGDIAEGYSVSREKKESFPLTVTSAQKNPTAFYLCASRKRQTDTGELFFGEGSRLTVL.

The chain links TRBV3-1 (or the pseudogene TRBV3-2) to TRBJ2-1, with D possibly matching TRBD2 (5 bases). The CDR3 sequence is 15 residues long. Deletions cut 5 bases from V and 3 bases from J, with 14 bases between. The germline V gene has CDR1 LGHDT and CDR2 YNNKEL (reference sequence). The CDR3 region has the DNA TGTGCCAGCAGCACCCATAGACTAAACTACAATGAGCAGTTCTTC. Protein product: CASSTHRLNYNEQFF.

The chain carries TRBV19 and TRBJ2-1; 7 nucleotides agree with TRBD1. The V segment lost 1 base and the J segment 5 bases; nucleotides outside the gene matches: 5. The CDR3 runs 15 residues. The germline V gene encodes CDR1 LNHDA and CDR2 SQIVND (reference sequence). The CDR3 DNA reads TGTGCCAGTAGTATAGGACAGGGTAACCACAATGAGCAGTTCTTC. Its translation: CASSIGQGNHNEQFF.

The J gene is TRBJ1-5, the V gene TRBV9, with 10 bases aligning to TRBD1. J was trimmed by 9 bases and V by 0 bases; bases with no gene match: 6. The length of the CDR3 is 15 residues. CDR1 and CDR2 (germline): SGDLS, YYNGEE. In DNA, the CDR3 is TGTGCCAGCAGCGTAGGCGGGACAGGGGTCTGGCCCCAGCATTTT. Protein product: CASSVGGTGVWPQHF.

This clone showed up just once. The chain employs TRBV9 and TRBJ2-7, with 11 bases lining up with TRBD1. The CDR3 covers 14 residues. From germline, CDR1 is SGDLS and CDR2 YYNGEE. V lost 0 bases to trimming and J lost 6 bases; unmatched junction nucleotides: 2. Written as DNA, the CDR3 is TGTGCCAGCAGCGTAGTAGGGACAGGGGGCGAGCAGTACTTC. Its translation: CASSVVGTGGEQYF.

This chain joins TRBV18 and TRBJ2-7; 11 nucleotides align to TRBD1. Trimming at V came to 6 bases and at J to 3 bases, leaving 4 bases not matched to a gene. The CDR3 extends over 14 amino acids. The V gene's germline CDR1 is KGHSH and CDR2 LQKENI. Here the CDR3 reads CASSPDRGHYEQYF. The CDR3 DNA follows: TGTGCCAGCTCTCCGGACAGGGGGCACTACGAGCAGTACTTC.

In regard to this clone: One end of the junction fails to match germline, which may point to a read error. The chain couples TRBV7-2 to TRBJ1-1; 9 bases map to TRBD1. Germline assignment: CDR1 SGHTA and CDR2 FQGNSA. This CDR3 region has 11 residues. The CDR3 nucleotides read TGTGCCAGCAGCTTTAGTCGGGACAGGGAGTTT. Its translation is CASSFSRDREF.

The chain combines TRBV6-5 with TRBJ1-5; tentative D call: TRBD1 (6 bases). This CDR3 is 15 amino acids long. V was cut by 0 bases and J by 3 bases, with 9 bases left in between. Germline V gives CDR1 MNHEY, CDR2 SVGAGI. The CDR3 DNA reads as TGTGCCAGCAGTTACTCGAGGGACACCAATCAGCCCCAGCATTTT. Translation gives CASSYSRDTNQPQHF.

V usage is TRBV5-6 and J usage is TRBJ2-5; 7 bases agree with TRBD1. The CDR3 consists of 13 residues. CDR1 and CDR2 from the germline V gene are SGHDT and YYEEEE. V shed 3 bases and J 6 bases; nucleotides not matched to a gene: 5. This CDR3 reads CASSYGTVKTQYF. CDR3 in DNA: TGTGCCAGCAGCTACGGGACAGTAAAGACCCAGTACTTC.